This T cell receptor (beta chain) was identified in a study of blood T cell repertoires in COVID-19. Across the study: From the United States, Italy and Spain came samples of acute and convalescent COVID-19. PBMCs, B-cell-depleted T cells, or T cells were the source of the cDNA or gDNA that made up the material.

The CDR3 contains 16 residues. Trimming left V 3 bases short and J 3 bases short, with 15 bases between. The germline V gene has CDR1 MGHRA and CDR2 YSYEKL. Authors' processing steps: Reference gene primers were amplified, and this amplification served to estimate nucleated cell counts. The table came from immunoSEQ multiplex PCR; TCRdb's copy has only in-frame clones and leaves some out. For V, J and clone size, that table is used; D and trimming come from the DNA. Among 45,000 to 55,000 clones, around 84% were seen once, and the ten largest hold about an eighth. Material: peripheral blood. The chain employs TRBV4-1 and TRBJ1-5; TRBD1 might be the D (6 bases). This TCR derives from a man between 65 and 85 years old with active COVID-19. The CDR3 nucleotides read TGCGCCAGCAGCCAGGAACAGGGTTGGGTCAATCAGCCCCAGCATTTT. Translating gives CASSQEQGWVNQPQHF.